These 14 T cell receptor beta chains came from one sample sequenced in a study of T cell responses to AZD1222 COVID-19 vaccine (dated by TCRdb to about 2021). The sample's time point label is to be understood as: about 28 days (+/-7) after the second vaccine dose. Library preparation was by the immunoSEQ multiplex PCR assay. TCRdb re-hosts the immuneACCESS table, in-frame sequences only. Its copies lack some clones; in the studies checked, an unresolved V gene accounts for under half of them, and the cause for the rest is not known. In this sample the table shows about 110,000 clones, nearly 90% of which occur a single time. The ten largest clones take up 4.8% of the sample. The sample in question was peripheral blood, obtained 28 days after the second AZD1222 dose. These receptors were collected from an adult who received the AZD1222 COVID-19 vaccine.

The gene calls are TRBV19 and TRBJ1-5; D remains unclear. V was pared by 5 bases and J by 5 bases, with 7 bases between. CDR1 and CDR2 from the germline V gene are LNHDA and SQIVND (reference sequence). This CDR3 has 12 residues. The CDR3 sequence is CASSHSYQPQHF. The CDR3 DNA reads as TGTGCCAGTAGTCACAGCTATCAGCCCCAGCATTTT.

V is TRBV27 and J is TRBJ1-2; maybe TRBD1 (5 bases). V was cut by 6 bases and J by 7 bases, with 12 bases left in between. The CDR3 has 12 amino acids. Germline V gene sequence: CDR1 MNHEY, CDR2 SMNVEV (reference sequence). CDR3: CASRRGGTGYTF. The CDR3 nucleotides read TGTGCCAGCAGGAGGGGAGGGACTGGCTACACCTTC.

V is TRBV27 and J is TRBJ2-7, with D possibly TRBD2 on 5 matching bases. Per germline, CDR1 MNHEY and CDR2 SMNVEV (reference sequence). Trimming took 5 bases from V and 6 from J, leaving 11 bases between them. The CDR3 has 12 amino acids. CDR3: CASSHGKLEQYF. In DNA form, the CDR3 reads TGTGCCAGCAGTCACGGGAAGCTCGAGCAGTACTTC.

This clone was seen a single time. The chain is built from TRBV19 and TRBJ2-2; 7 nucleotides match TRBD1. The CDR3 covers 15 residues. CDR1 is LNHDA and CDR2 is SQIVND in the germline V gene (reference sequence). V was clipped by 5 bases and J by 0 bases; unmatched bases: 3. CDR3 region: CASSLGTANTGELFF. CDR3 nucleotide sequence: TGTGCCAGTAGTCTCGGGACAGCGAACACCGGGGAGCTGTTTTTT.

The chain is built from TRBV12-3 or TRBV12-4 and TRBJ2-4; D gene ambiguous. V was trimmed by 3 bases and J by 6 bases, leaving 6 bases between them. This CDR3 comprises 12 residues. As DNA, the CDR3 is TGTGCCAGCAGTTTGGGCAGAAACATTCAGTACTTC. This codes for CASSLGRNIQYF.

The chain links TRBV5-1 to TRBJ2-1, with D perhaps matching TRBD1 or TRBD2 (6 bases each). Trimming cost V 7 bases and J 8 bases, with 22 bases left between them. CDR1 and CDR2 from the germline V gene are SGHRS and YFSETQ. The CDR3 extends over 15 amino acids. This chain's CDR3 is CASASVGSGEDEQFF. CDR3 DNA sequence: TGCGCCAGCGCCTCAGTAGGGTCAGGGGAGGATGAGCAGTTCTTC.

The V and J genes are TRBV18 and TRBJ1-2, with a tentative D call TRBD1 (5 bases). The V gene lost 2 bases and the J gene lost 6 bases, with 22 bases spanning the gap. Germline CDR1 KGHSH, CDR2 LQKENI. The CDR3 totals 17 residues. The CDR3 bases are TGTGCCAGCTCACCAAGTTCTGGTATGGGCATGGGGCATGGCTACACCTTC. Its protein product is CASSPSSGMGMGHGYTF.

The V gene is TRBV5-8, the J gene TRBJ1-4; no clear D gene. The CDR3 is 13 residues long. Trimming removed 4 bases from V and 8 bases from J, with 12 bases in between. Germline lookup yields CDR1 SGHTS and CDR2 YDEGEE. The CDR3 DNA reads as TGTGCCAGCAGCCCCTCCGGGGTGGAAAAACTGTTTTTT. Residues: CASSPSGVEKLFF.

The V gene is TRBV6-2 or TRBV6-3, the J gene TRBJ2-1; TRBD2 matches 7 bases. CDR3 size: 14 residues. Germline trimming cut 5 bases from V and 0 bases from J; bases unmatched to any gene: 1. Germline assignment: CDR1 MNHEY and CDR2 SVGEGT. The CDR3 coding sequence is TGTGCCAGCAGTATAGCGGGCTCCTACAATGAGCAGTTCTTC. Its translation: CASSIAGSYNEQFF.

V gene TRBV7-2 combines with J gene TRBJ2-7; 11 bases match TRBD1. V was clipped by 1 base and J by 3 bases; unmatched bases: 2. CDR3 length: 15 residues. Germline values: CDR1 SGHTA, CDR2 FQGNSA. For the CDR3, the DNA is TGTGCCAGCAGCTTAGGGGGGACAGGGGGCTACGAGCAGTACTTC. It yields the protein CASSLGGTGGYEQYF.

This sequence joins TRBV28 and TRBJ1-4; D is perhaps TRBD1 (6 bases). From germline, CDR1 is MDHEN and CDR2 SYDVKM. V gave up 6 bases and J gave up 5 bases, with 13 bases separating them. The length of the CDR3 is 14 residues. Here the CDR3 reads CASSVGGTNEKLFF. The CDR3 DNA is TGTGCCAGCAGCGTGGGCGGGACAAATGAAAAACTGTTTTTT.

V gene TRBV30 combines with J gene TRBJ2-7, with D possibly TRBD2 on 6 matching bases. Trimming took 7 bases from V and 3 from J, leaving 13 bases between them. CDR1 is GTSNPN, CDR2 SVGIG, per germline (reference sequence). The CDR3 totals 12 residues. DNA for the CDR3: TGTGCCTACGGGACTGGGGGCTACGAGCAGTACTTC. Translation: CAYGTGGYEQYF.

CDR3 nucleotides: TGTGCCAGCAGCCCTATTATAGGGGGCCACGAGCAGTACTTC. This translates into CASSPIIGGHEQYF. The chain has TRBV7-9 and TRBJ2-7; 7 bases fit TRBD1. With 5 bases clipped from V and 5 bases from J, the junction kept 9 bases outside the gene matches. Germline V gene lookup returns CDR1 SEHNR and CDR2 FQNEAQ (reference sequence). The CDR3 is made up of 14 amino acids.

This chain connects TRBV6-6 to TRBJ1-1; no clear D. V was pared by 8 bases and J by 2 bases, with 12 bases between. Germline CDR1 and CDR2: MNHNY and SVGAGI (reference sequence). The CDR3 is made up of 13 amino acids. The CDR3 region is CASGPPENTEAFF. As DNA, the CDR3 is TGTGCCAGCGGTCCCCCGGAAAACACTGAAGCTTTCTTT.